This T cell receptor (beta chain) was recorded in a study of blood T cell repertoires in COVID-19. The protocol was immunoSEQ multiplex PCR, while the TCRdb copy is restricted to in-frame clones and leaves out a portion. In the table there are roughly 200,000 clones, 75% to 80% of which are singletons. The sequencing input was peripheral blood. This receptor was taken from a woman aged 50 to 60 with active or convalescent COVID-19.

In DNA, the CDR3 is TGTGCCACCGCGGGACTACCCTACAATGAGCAGTTCTTC. The encoded protein is CATAGLPYNEQFF. The chain employs TRBV24-1 and TRBJ2-1, with 7 bases fitting TRBD2. With 9 bases clipped from V and 2 bases from J, the junction kept 3 bases outside the gene matches. The CDR3 contains 13 residues. Germline CDR1 KGHDR, CDR2 SFDVKD.